What follows are 28 T cell receptor beta chains derived from one specimen sequenced in a study of blood T cell repertoires in COVID-19. Sequencing was performed with immunoSEQ multiplex PCR; in TCRdb, only in-frame clones are kept and a portion is missing. The table lists 300,000 to 350,000 clones, roughly 90% of them singletons, with more than 9% in the top ten. Sequencing was carried out using PBMCs or T cells enriched from blood (not recorded which). The receptors shown here come from a woman under 40 who had recovered from COVID-19.

The chain links TRBV15 to TRBJ2-7, with 13 nucleotides matching TRBD2. Germline CDR1 and CDR2: LNHNV and YYDKDF (reference sequence). This CDR3 has 14 amino acids. After removal of 6 bases from V and 4 bases from J, the junction contained 3 bases not matched to a gene. The CDR3 coding sequence is TGTGCCACCAGAACTAGCGGGAGGGGGTACGAGCAGTACTTC. Residues: CATRTSGRGYEQYF.

V and J are TRBV12-3 or TRBV12-4 and TRBJ2-1, with TRBD1 as a possible D gene (6 bases). V was cut by 5 bases and J by 10 bases, with 12 bases left in between. This CDR3 region has 12 residues. The CDR3 is CASSTYRGEQFF. The CDR3 DNA reads TGTGCCAGCAGTACCTATAGGGGGGAGCAGTTCTTC.

The chain combines TRBV18 with TRBJ1-2, with D perhaps TRBD1 (6 bases). Trimming shortened V by 1 base and J by 6 bases, and 18 bases separated the two germline ends. The CDR3 extends over 16 amino acids. Germline CDR1 and CDR2: KGHSH and LQKENI. This chain's CDR3 is CASSPLSQLKGDGYTF. The CDR3 bases are TGTGCCAGCTCACCACTCTCCCAACTAAAGGGGGATGGCTACACCTTC.

The chain carries TRBV7-6 and TRBJ2-3; tentatively, D is TRBD1 (6 bases). The CDR3 is 14 residues long. Trimming cost V 5 bases and J 2 bases, with 11 bases left between them. Per germline, CDR1 SGHVS and CDR2 FNYEAQ. DNA for the CDR3: TGTGCCAGCAGCCAGAACAGGGACACAGATACGCAGTATTTT. Translation gives CASSQNRDTDTQYF.

The V call is TRBV30, the J call TRBJ2-7, with 15 bases that match TRBD2. This CDR3 is built from 17 residues. Looked up from germline, CDR1 is GTSNPN and CDR2 is SVGIG (reference sequence). The V segment lost 8 bases and the J segment 0 bases; nucleotides outside the gene matches: 11. CDR3 sequence (DNA): TGTGCCGGGGAGACCGGGACTAGCGGGAGGAACTCCTACGAGCAGTACTTC. Its translation is CAGETGTSGRNSYEQYF.

This clone was counted once. This chain links TRBV28 with TRBJ2-5; possible D gene TRBD2, 5 bases. This CDR3 is 14 amino acids long. Germline V gene lookup returns CDR1 MDHEN and CDR2 SYDVKM. The V and J ends lost 5 bases and 5 bases respectively, with 15 bases between them. CDR3 residues: CASSPTRGLETQYF. Written as DNA, the CDR3 is TGTGCCAGCAGTCCTACTCGGGGATTGGAGACCCAGTACTTC.

The J gene is TRBJ2-1, the V gene TRBV19, with 7 bases fitting TRBD1. V gave up 7 bases and J gave up 9 bases; unmatched junction bases: 12. This CDR3 has 14 amino acids. Germline CDR1 reads LNHDA; CDR2 reads SQIVND (reference sequence). The CDR3 bases are TGTGCCAGTAAGAAGGGGGCGCAAAGTGTTGAGCAGTTCTTC. Amino acids: CASKKGAQSVEQFF. The variable domain in full, with the rest retrieved from reference TRBV19 and TRBJ2-1, is DGGITQSPKYLFRKEGQNVTLSCEQNLNHDAMYWYRQDPGQGLRLIYYSQIVNDFQKGDIAEGYSVSREKKESFPLTVTSAQKNPTAFYLCASKKGAQSVEQFFGPGTRLTVL.

The CDR3 DNA is TGCAGCGGCAAAACTACCCAGGGGCCTTCCTATGGCTACACCTTC. It is translated as CSGKTTQGPSYGYTF. V gene TRBV29-1 combines with J gene TRBJ1-2; D perhaps matches TRBD1 (6 bases). Trimming shortened V by 7 bases and J by 4 bases, and 22 bases separated the two germline ends. The CDR3 runs 15 residues. Germline assignment: CDR1 SQVTM and CDR2 ANQGSEA.

This clone is a singleton in its sample. The CDR3 region has the DNA TGTGCCAGCACCATGGGACAGGGGGTGGACTATGGCTACACCTTC. Translation: CASTMGQGVDYGYTF. V usage is TRBV7-9 and J usage is TRBJ1-2; 11 bases agree with TRBD1. The germline V gene encodes CDR1 SEHNR and CDR2 FQNEAQ (reference sequence). CDR3 length: 15 residues. The V segment lost 7 bases and the J segment 3 bases; nucleotides outside the gene matches: 7.

The chain couples TRBV19 to TRBJ2-3; 11 nucleotides align to TRBD2. The germline gives CDR1 LNHDA, CDR2 SQIVND (reference sequence). CDR3 size: 14 residues. After removal of 7 bases from V and 4 bases from J, the junction contained 4 bases not matched to a gene. CDR3 nucleotides: TGTGCCAGTACGACTAGCGGGAATGCAGATACGCAGTATTTT. Protein: CASTTSGNADTQYF.

The V gene is TRBV5-1, the J gene TRBJ1-2; 7 bases fit TRBD1. The germline CDR1 and CDR2 sequences are SGHRS and YFSETQ. The V segment lost 3 bases and the J segment 4 bases; nucleotides outside the gene matches: 12. This CDR3 has 16 amino acids. The CDR3 bases are TGCGCCAGCAGCTCAGGTCGGGACAGTTCGACCTATGGCTACACCTTC. Its protein product is CASSSGRDSSTYGYTF.

The genes are TRBV27 and TRBJ2-4; TRBD1 matches 8 bases. Unmatched junction bases numbered 11, after V lost 7 bases and J lost 6 bases. The CDR3 extends over 15 amino acids. CDR1 and CDR2 (germline): MNHEY, SMNVEV (reference sequence). The CDR3, as DNA: TGTGCCAGCACTTCCGGCGGACAGGGAAGAAACATTCAGTACTTC. Residues: CASTSGGQGRNIQYF.

The V gene is TRBV29-1, the J gene TRBJ1-5; tentative D call: TRBD1 (5 bases). Germline CDR1 reads SQVTM; CDR2 reads ANQGSEA. V was shortened by 4 bases and J by 2 bases, with 12 bases between the two germline ends. CDR3 length: 14 residues. CDR3 loop: CSVAGGVGNQPQHF. CDR3 bases: TGCAGCGTTGCAGGAGGGGTTGGCAATCAGCCCCAGCATTTT.

V is TRBV18 and J is TRBJ2-1, with 7 bases fitting TRBD2. Germline lookup yields CDR1 KGHSH and CDR2 LQKENI. V gave up 2 bases and J gave up 8 bases; unmatched junction bases: 9. This CDR3 has 15 amino acids. The CDR3 DNA sequence: TGTGCCAGCTCACCAGTGGGAGGGCCGGGGGATGAGCAGTTCTTC. Translating gives CASSPVGGPGDEQFF. The full variable domain, completed using reference TRBV18 and TRBJ2-1, is NAGVMQNPRHLVRRRGQEARLRCSPMKGHSHVYWYRQLPEEGLKFMVYLQKENIIDESGMPKERFSAEFPKEGPSILRIQQVVRGDSAAYFCASSPVGGPGDEQFFGPGTRLTVL.

V gene TRBV5-6 combines with J gene TRBJ1-5; TRBD1 matches 10 bases. Germline values: CDR1 SGHDT, CDR2 YYEEEE. The CDR3 loop spans 16 amino acids. J gave up 6 bases and V 0 bases, and 6 bases lay outside the gene matches. CDR3 coding DNA: TGTGCCAGCAGCTTGGGATTGGGACAGGGGATTCAGCCCCAGCATTTT. Amino acid sequence: CASSLGLGQGIQPQHF.

The gene calls are TRBV9 and TRBJ1-6; D remains ambiguous. This CDR3 has 14 amino acids. The V gene lost 0 bases and the J gene lost 3 bases, with 4 bases spanning the gap. CDR1 is SGDLS, CDR2 YYNGEE, per germline. The CDR3 bases are TGTGCCAGCAGCGTAGCGGTCTATAATTCACCCCTCCACTTT. Translating it yields CASSVAVYNSPLHF.

The genes are TRBV18 and TRBJ2-4; 7 bases align to TRBD2. The V gene's germline CDR1 is KGHSH and CDR2 LQKENI. The CDR3 contains 17 residues. V gave up 0 bases and J gave up 6 bases; unmatched junction bases: 11. The CDR3 protein is CASSPPGGSRGGNIQYF. CDR3 DNA sequence: TGTGCCAGCTCACCACCGGGGGGGTCCCGAGGAGGAAACATTCAGTACTTC.

V usage is TRBV10-3 and J usage is TRBJ1-2, with 7 bases aligning to TRBD1. The CDR3 is made up of 13 amino acids. With V trimmed by 11 bases and J by 3 bases, 9 bases remained unmatched. The germline V gene encodes CDR1 ENHRY and CDR2 SYGVKD. The CDR3: CAAGYRGDYGYTF. The CDR3 coding sequence is TGTGCCGCGGGCTACAGGGGAGACTATGGCTACACCTTC.

V gene TRBV6-5 combines with J gene TRBJ1-5; D unresolved. The CDR3 totals 15 residues. Trimming took off 7 bases at V and 0 bases at J, with 13 bases between the two ends. The germline V gene encodes CDR1 MNHEY and CDR2 SVGAGI. The CDR3 DNA reads TGTGCCAGCATTCGAAGAGGTGGTAGCAATCAGCCCCAGCATTTT. This sequence encodes CASIRRGGSNQPQHF.

V and J are TRBV7-9 and TRBJ1-1; D gene uncertain. Germline CDR1 SEHNR, CDR2 FQNEAQ (reference sequence). This CDR3 contains 14 residues. The germline V and J ends were trimmed by 5 bases and 0 bases, with 10 bases remaining between them. The CDR3 sequence is CASSPTTLNTEAFF. The CDR3 DNA is TGTGCCAGCAGCCCAACTACCCTGAACACTGAAGCTTTCTTT.

CDR3 sequence reads: CASSLVLTTGQLTYEQYF. The CDR3 nucleotides are TGTGCCAGCAGTTTGGTTCTTACGACGGGACAGCTTACCTACGAGCAGTACTTC. The chain employs TRBV28 and TRBJ2-7; 7 nucleotides line up with TRBD1. The V and J ends lost 3 bases and 2 bases, in that order; junction bases with no gene match: 16. The CDR3 covers 18 residues. In germline, CDR1 is MDHEN, CDR2 SYDVKM. Looking up the rest from reference TRBV28 and TRBJ2-7 gives the full variable domain: DVKVTQSSRYLVKRTGEKVFLECVQDMDHENMFWYRQDPGLGLRLIYFSYDVKMKEKGDIPEGYSVSREKKERFSLILESASTNQTSMYLCASSLVLTTGQLTYEQYFGPGTRLTVT.

This clone was seen once. This chain joins TRBV27 and TRBJ2-7, with 7 bases identical to TRBD2. The CDR3 is made up of 14 amino acids. The germline gives CDR1 MNHEY, CDR2 SMNVEV (reference sequence). V lost 2 bases and J lost 4; bases outside the gene matches: 5. In DNA form, the CDR3 reads TGTGCCAGCAGTTTAGCGGGAGTCGGGTACGAGCAGTACTTC. Translated, it gives CASSLAGVGYEQYF.

This clone was picked up one time. CDR3 region: CASKTGQSADTQYF. The CDR3, as DNA: TGTGCCAGCAAGACGGGACAGAGCGCAGATACGCAGTATTTT. The gene calls are TRBV6-5 and TRBJ2-3; 7 bases line up with TRBD1. CDR1 and CDR2 from the germline V gene are MNHEY and SVGAGI. This CDR3 is built from 14 residues. V was pared by 7 bases and J by 4 bases, with 8 bases of the junction left unmatched.

The chain employs TRBV19 and TRBJ2-1; D is possibly TRBD2 (6 bases). V was trimmed by 8 bases and J by 0 bases, leaving 14 bases between them. Germline lookup yields CDR1 LNHDA and CDR2 SQIVND (reference sequence). The CDR3 spans 15 residues. The CDR3 here is CASDEGRSSYNEQFF. CDR3 DNA sequence: TGTGCCAGTGACGAGGGGAGGAGCTCCTACAATGAGCAGTTCTTC.

The V and J genes are TRBV7-9 and TRBJ2-1, with 7 bases fitting TRBD2. With 7 bases clipped from V and 3 bases from J, the junction kept 12 bases outside the gene matches. The length of the CDR3 is 16 residues. Germline CDR1 is SEHNR and CDR2 is FQNEAQ (reference sequence). The CDR3 DNA is TGTGCCAGCACTCTCCCTAGCGGACTACTCTACAATGAGCAGTTCTTC. Amino acids: CASTLPSGLLYNEQFF.

This clone was counted a few times. The rearrangement uses TRBV29-1 and TRBJ1-5; D may be TRBD1 (6 bases). Between the trimmed V and J ends, which lost 6 bases and 7 bases, there was a span of 16 bases. Per the germline V gene, CDR1 is SQVTM and CDR2 is ANQGSEA. The length of the CDR3 is 13 residues. This chain's CDR3 is CSVEQGPGQPQHF. In nucleotides, the CDR3 is TGCAGCGTGGAACAGGGTCCAGGACAGCCCCAGCATTTT.

This clone was observed once. The gene calls are TRBV18 and TRBJ2-1; 7 positions match TRBD1. CDR1 is KGHSH and CDR2 is LQKENI in the germline V gene. After removal of 1 base from V and 9 bases from J, the junction contained 6 bases not matched to a gene. CDR3 size: 14 residues. The CDR3 reads CASSPLGQLGEQFF. CDR3 coding DNA: TGTGCCAGCTCACCACTGGGACAGTTAGGTGAGCAGTTCTTC. The full variable domain, in which reference TRBV18 and TRBJ2-1 provide the parts outside the CDR3, is NAGVMQNPRHLVRRRGQEARLRCSPMKGHSHVYWYRQLPEEGLKFMVYLQKENIIDESGMPKERFSAEFPKEGPSILRIQQVVRGDSAAYFCASSPLGQLGEQFFGPGTRLTVL.

The chain combines TRBV19 with TRBJ2-3; TRBD2 matches at 7 bases. Germline assignment: CDR1 LNHDA and CDR2 SQIVND (reference sequence). The CDR3 spans 15 residues. The ends lost 7 bases at V and 2 bases at J; junction bases unmatched: 9. The CDR3 is CASTLGRGVTDTQYF. The CDR3 DNA sequence: TGTGCCAGTACCCTGGGGAGGGGTGTCACAGATACGCAGTATTTT. Complete variable domain (other parts from reference TRBV19 and TRBJ2-3): DGGITQSPKYLFRKEGQNVTLSCEQNLNHDAMYWYRQDPGQGLRLIYYSQIVNDFQKGDIAEGYSVSREKKESFPLTVTSAQKNPTAFYLCASTLGRGVTDTQYFGPGTRLTVL.